Listed below are T cell receptor beta chains from one sample, sequenced in a study of cytomegalovirus exposure and HLA in healthy donors. Assay used: immunoSEQ multiplex PCR; TCRdb lists only in-frame clones, some missing. The table records about 360,000 clones, about nine tenths of them present only once. The sample was PBMCs. These receptors were collected from a woman aged 18-29 years in good health and CMV-seronegative. The CDR3 runs from the conserved cysteine through the conserved F or W. D genes are given only for firm matches. Expanded clones get a size class; other rows say once, few or many, or leave the size out.

- | TRBJ2-7 | few | 11 | TRBV4-1 | CASSQDREQYF | TGCGCCAGCAGCCAAGATCGCGAGCAGTACTTC
TRBD2 | TRBJ2-4 | - | 16 | TRBV5-1 | CASSLMPAGGENIQYF | TGCGCCAGCAGCTTGATGCCAGCGGGGGGTGAAAACATTCAGTACTTC
TRBD2 | TRBJ2-1 | - | 13 | TRBV30 | CAWRASGAVEQFF | TGTGCCTGGAGGGCTAGCGGGGCGGTTGAGCAGTTCTTC
- | TRBJ1-1 | - | 14 | TRBV7-9 | CASSREGGGTEAFF | TGTGCCAGCAGCCGGGAGGGGGGAGGCACTGAAGCTTTCTTT
- | TRBJ1-1 | few | 13 | TRBV7-2 | CASREVRNTEAFF | TGTGCCAGCCGAGAAGTCCGGAACACTGAAGCTTTCTTT
TRBD1 | TRBJ2-1 | - | 14 | TRBV6-5 | CASSLGQGAYEQFF | TGTGCCAGCAGCCTGGGACAGGGGGCCTATGAGCAGTTCTTC
- | TRBJ1-2 | - | 15 | TRBV7-8 | CASSLVGGGSYGYTF | TGTGCCAGCAGCTTAGTTGGGGGGGGAAGCTATGGCTACACCTTC
TRBD1 | TRBJ1-2 | once | 15 | TRBV5-1 | CASSSSPTGNYGYTF | TGCGCCAGCAGCTCTTCCCCGACAGGGAACTATGGCTACACCTTC
- | TRBJ2-5 | - | 14 | TRBV9 | CASSTYGQQETQYF | TGTGCCAGCAGTACCTATGGACAGCAAGAGACCCAGTACTTC
TRBD1 | TRBJ1-1 | - | 17 | TRBV28 | CASSSTPGQGLYTEAFF | TGTGCCAGCAGTTCAACCCCGGGACAGGGGCTCTACACTGAAGCTTTCTTT
TRBD1 | TRBJ1-4 | once | 15 | TRBV6-6 | CASTPRTGGYEKLFF | TGTGCCAGCACTCCTCGGACAGGGGGGTATGAAAAACTGTTTTTT
- | TRBJ2-1 | - | 15 | TRBV6-5 | CASSYSDSSYNEQFF | TGTGCCAGCAGTTACTCAGACAGCTCCTACAATGAGCAGTTCTTC
TRBD2 | TRBJ2-5 | - | 16 | TRBV9 | CASSVGTSGSWETQYF | TGTGCCAGCAGCGTGGGGACTAGCGGGAGCTGGGAGACCCAGTACTTC
- | TRBJ2-3 | - | 15 | TRBV7-2 | CASSPRPGGTDTQYF | TGTGCCAGCAGCCCCCGCCCGGGGGGCACAGATACGCAGTATTTT
- | TRBJ1-5 | - | 14 | TRBV7-2 | CASSLGVRDQPQHF | TGTGCCAGCAGCTTAGGAGTCCGGGATCAGCCCCAGCATTTT
- | TRBJ2-2 | few | 11 | TRBV6-5 | CASSRAGELFF | TGTGCCAGCAGTCGTGCCGGGGAGCTGTTTTTT
TRBD1 | TRBJ2-7 | - | 14 | TRBV2 | CASTSPDRETEQYF | TGTGCCAGCACTTCCCCGGACAGGGAGACGGAGCAGTACTTC
TRBD2 | TRBJ2-7 | - | 15 | TRBV6-1 | CASSDLAGATYEQYF | TGTGCCAGCAGTGATCTGGCGGGAGCCACCTACGAGCAGTACTTC
- | TRBJ1-1 | once | 16 | TRBV27 | CASSSLLTAMNTEAFF | TGTGCCAGCAGTTCGCTTTTGACAGCCATGAACACTGAAGCTTTCTTT
- | TRBJ2-5 | once | 14 | TRBV7-7 | CASSYSGVGETQYF | TGTGCCAGCAGCTACTCGGGGGTGGGAGAGACCCAGTACTTC
- | TRBJ2-1 | - | 13 | TRBV27 | CASSADWYNEQFF | TGTGCCAGCAGCGCCGACTGGTACAATGAGCAGTTCTTC
- | TRBJ2-3 | - | 17 | TRBV2 | CASTLRQGGHGTDTQYF | TGTGCCAGCACCCTCCGGCAGGGCGGCCATGGCACAGATACGCAGTATTTT
- | TRBJ1-2 | - | 11 | TRBV28 | CASSGAYGYTF | TGTGCCAGCAGTGGGGCGTATGGCTACACCTTC
TRBD1 | TRBJ2-5 | - | 16 | TRBV9 | CASSLGDSGTGASQYF | TGTGCCAGCAGCCTCGGAGATTCCGGGACAGGGGCCTCTCAGTACTTC